This entry features one TCR beta chain sequence. These data come from a study of T cell responses to AZD1222 COVID-19 vaccine. Germline V gives CDR1 SGHRS, CDR2 YFSETQ. Trimming pared 1 base from V and 2 bases from J, leaving 18 bases between. This CDR3 spans 17 amino acids. Produced via immunoSEQ multiplex PCR; TCRdb's table is partial and in-frame only. The sample holds 96,000 or so clones, 80% to 90% seen once. V usage is TRBV5-1 and J usage is TRBJ1-1, with a tentative D call TRBD1 (6 bases). This sequence originates from an adult in good health. The source material was peripheral blood, sampled on day 0 of AZD1222 vaccination. The CDR3 DNA follows: TGCGCCAGCAGCTTGAGGGTGTCGGGACACAAAAACACTGAAGCTTTCTTT. It encodes CASSLRVSGHKNTEAFF.